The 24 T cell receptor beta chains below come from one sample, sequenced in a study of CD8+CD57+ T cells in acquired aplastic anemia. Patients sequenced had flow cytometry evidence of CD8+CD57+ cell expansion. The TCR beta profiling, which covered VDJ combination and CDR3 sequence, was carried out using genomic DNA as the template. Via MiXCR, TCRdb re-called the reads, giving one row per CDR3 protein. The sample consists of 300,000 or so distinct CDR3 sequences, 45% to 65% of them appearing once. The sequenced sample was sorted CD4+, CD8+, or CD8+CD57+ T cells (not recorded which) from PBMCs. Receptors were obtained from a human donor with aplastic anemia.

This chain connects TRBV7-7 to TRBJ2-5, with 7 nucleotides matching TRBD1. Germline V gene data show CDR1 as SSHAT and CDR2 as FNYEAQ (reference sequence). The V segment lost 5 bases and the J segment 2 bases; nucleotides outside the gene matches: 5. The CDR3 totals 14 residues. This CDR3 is CASSQMTGQETQYF. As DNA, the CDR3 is TGTGCCAGCAGCCAGATGACAGGGCAAGAGACCCAGTACTTC.

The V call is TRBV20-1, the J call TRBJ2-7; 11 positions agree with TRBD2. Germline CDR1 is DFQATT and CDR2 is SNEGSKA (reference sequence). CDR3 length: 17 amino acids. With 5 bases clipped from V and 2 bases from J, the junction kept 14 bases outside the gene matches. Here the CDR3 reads CSAPPTSGKGSPYEQYF. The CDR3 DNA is TGCAGTGCTCCCCCGACTAGCGGGAAAGGGAGCCCCTACGAGCAGTACTTC.

CDR3 sequence (DNA): TGTGCCACCAGCAGAGATCTATCGGAGCAGTTCTTC. Protein product: CATSRDLSEQFF. The chain recombines TRBV15 with TRBJ2-1; D uncertain. CDR1 is LNHNV, CDR2 YYDKDF, per germline (reference sequence). The ends were cut back, 0 bases at V and 10 bases at J, with 7 bases in the middle. CDR3 size: 12 residues.

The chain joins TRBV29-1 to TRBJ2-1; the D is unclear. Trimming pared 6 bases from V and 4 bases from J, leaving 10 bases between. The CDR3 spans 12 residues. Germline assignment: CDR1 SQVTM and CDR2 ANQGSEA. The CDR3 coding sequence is TGCAGCGTCGTTCTGGGTTACAATGAGCAGTTCTTC. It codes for CSVVLGYNEQFF.

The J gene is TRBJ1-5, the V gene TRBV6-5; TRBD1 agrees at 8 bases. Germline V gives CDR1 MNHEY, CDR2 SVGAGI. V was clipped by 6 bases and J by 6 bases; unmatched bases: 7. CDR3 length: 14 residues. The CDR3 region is CASSLGQGSQPQHF. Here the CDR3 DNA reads TGTGCCAGCAGCCTCGGACAGGGTAGTCAGCCCCAGCATTTT.

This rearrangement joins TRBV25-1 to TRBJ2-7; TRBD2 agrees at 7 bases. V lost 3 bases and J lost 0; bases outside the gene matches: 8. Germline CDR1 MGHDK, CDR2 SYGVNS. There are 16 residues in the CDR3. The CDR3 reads CASSEQAGYSSYEQYF. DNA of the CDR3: TGTGCCAGCAGTGAGCAAGCGGGGTACAGCTCCTACGAGCAGTACTTC.

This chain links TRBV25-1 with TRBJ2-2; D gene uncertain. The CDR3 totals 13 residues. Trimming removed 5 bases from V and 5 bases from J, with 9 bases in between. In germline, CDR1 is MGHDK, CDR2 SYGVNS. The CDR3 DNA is TGTGCCAGCAGTCGCACCCCTACCGGGGAGCTGTTTTTT. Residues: CASSRTPTGELFF.

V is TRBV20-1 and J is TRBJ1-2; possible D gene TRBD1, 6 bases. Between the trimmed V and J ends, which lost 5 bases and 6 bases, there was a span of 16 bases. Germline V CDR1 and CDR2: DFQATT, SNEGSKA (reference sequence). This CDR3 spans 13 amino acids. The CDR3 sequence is CSAYRGGRNGYTF. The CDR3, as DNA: TGCAGTGCTTACCGGGGGGGGCGTAATGGCTACACCTTC.

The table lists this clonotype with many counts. The CDR3 is CASSSRGQGAGEQYF. As DNA, the CDR3 is TGCGCCAGCAGCTCCCGGGGACAGGGGGCGGGTGAGCAGTACTTC. V usage is TRBV5-1 and J usage is TRBJ2-7; 12 bases are a match to TRBD1. J gave up 7 bases and V 3 bases, and 8 bases lay outside the gene matches. Germline V gene data show CDR1 as SGHRS and CDR2 as YFSETQ. The CDR3 runs to 15 residues.

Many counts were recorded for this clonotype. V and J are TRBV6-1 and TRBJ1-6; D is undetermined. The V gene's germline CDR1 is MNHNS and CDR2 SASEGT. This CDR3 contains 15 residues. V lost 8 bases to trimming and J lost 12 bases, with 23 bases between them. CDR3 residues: CASSPRMDGGRPLHF. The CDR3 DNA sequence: TGTGCCAGCTCTCCGAGGATGGACGGTGGGAGACCCCTCCACTTT.

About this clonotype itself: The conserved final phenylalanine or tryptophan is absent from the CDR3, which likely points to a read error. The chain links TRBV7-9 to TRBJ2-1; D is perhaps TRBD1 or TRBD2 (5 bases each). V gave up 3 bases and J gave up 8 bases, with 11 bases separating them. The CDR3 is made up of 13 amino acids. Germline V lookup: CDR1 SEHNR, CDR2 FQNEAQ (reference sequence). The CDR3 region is CASSFSGTDEQFC. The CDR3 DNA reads TGTGCCAGCAGCTTTTCCGGGACCGATGAGCAGTTCTGT.

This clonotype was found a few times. CDR3 in DNA: TGCAGTGCTTACGCCGTTCTGGGCGCGGACGAGCAGTACTTC. Translation gives CSAYAVLGADEQYF. The rearrangement joins TRBV20-1 to TRBJ2-7; D remains unclear. Germline lookup yields CDR1 DFQATT and CDR2 SNEGSKA (reference sequence). With 5 bases removed from V and 5 bases from J, the gap between germline ends came to 19 bases. This CDR3 has 14 amino acids.

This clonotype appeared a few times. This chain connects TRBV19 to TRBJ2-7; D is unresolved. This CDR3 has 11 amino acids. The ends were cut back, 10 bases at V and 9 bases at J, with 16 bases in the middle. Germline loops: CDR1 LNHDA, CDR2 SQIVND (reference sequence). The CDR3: CAIDRLRLQYF. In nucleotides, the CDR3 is TGTGCCATCGACCGGCTACGTTTGCAGTACTTC.

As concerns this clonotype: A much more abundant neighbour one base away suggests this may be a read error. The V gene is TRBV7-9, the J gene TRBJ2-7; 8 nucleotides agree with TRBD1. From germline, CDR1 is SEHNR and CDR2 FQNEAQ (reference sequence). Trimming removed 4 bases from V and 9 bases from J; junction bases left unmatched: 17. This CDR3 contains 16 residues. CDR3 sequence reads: CASSSFQGAGFRGQYF. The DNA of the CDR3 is TGTGCCAGCAGCTCGTTCCAGGGGGCCGGGTTCCGGGGGCAGTACTTC.

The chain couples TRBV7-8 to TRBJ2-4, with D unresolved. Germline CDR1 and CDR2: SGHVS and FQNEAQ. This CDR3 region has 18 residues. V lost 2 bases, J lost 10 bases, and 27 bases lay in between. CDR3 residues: CASSLTPPRVAWQLIQYF. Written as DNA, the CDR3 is TGTGCCAGCAGCTTAACCCCCCCCCGGGTCGCTTGGCAGCTGATTCAGTACTTC.

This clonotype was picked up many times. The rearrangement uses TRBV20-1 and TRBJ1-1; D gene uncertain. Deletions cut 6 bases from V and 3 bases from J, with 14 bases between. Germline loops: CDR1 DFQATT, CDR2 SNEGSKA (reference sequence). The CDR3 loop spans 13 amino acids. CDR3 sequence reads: CSAPSDQDTEAFF. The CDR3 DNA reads TGCAGTGCCCCCTCCGATCAAGACACTGAAGCTTTCTTT.

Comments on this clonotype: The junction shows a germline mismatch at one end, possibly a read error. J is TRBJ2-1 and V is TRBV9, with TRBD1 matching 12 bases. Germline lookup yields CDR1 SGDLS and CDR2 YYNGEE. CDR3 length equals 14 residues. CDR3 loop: CASSAGQGANERFF. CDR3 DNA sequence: TGTGCCAGTAGCGCGGGACAGGGGGCCAATGAGCGGTTCTTC.

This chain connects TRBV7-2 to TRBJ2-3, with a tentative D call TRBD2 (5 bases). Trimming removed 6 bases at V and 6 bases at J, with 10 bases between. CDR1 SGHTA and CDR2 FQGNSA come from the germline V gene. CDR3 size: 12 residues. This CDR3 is CASRLIADTQYF. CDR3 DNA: TGTGCCAGCAGACTTATAGCGGATACGCAGTATTTT. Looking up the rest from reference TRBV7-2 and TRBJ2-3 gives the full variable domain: GAGVSQSPSNKVTEKGKDVELRCDPISGHTALYWYRQSLGQGLEFLIYFQGNSAPDKSGLPSDRFSAERTGGSVSTLTIQRTQQEDSAVYLCASRLIADTQYFGPGTRLTVL.

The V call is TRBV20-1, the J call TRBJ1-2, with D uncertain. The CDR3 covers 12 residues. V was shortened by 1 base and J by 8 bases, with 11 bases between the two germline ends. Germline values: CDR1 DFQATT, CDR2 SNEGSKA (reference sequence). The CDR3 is CSARVGRWGYTF. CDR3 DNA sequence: TGCAGTGCTAGAGTAGGGAGGTGGGGCTACACCTTC.

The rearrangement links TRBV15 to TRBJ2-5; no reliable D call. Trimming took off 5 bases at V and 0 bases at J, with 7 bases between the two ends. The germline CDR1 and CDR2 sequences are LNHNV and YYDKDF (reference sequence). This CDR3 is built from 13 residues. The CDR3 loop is CATSRNHQETQYF. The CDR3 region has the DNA TGTGCCACCAGCCGAAACCACCAAGAGACCCAGTACTTC.

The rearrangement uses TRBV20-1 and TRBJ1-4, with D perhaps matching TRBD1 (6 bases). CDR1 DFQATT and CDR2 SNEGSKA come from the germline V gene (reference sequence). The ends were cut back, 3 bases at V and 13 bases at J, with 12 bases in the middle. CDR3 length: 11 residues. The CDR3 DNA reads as TGCAGTGCTAGGGACAGCCGGAGACTGTTTTTT. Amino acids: CSARDSRRLFF.

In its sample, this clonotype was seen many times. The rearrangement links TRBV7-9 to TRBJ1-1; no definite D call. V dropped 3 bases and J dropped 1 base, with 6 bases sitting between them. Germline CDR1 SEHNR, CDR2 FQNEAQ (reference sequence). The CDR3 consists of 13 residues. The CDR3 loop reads CASSLSGNTEAFF. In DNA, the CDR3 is TGTGCCAGCAGCTTGTCGGGGAACACTGAAGCTTTCTTT.

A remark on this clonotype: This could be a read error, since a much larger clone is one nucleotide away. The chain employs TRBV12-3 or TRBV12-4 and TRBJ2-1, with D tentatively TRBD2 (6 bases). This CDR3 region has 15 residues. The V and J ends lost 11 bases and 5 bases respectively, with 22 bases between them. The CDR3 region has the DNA TGTGCCGGCAATTTACTAGCCTCAGGGCACAATGAGCAGTTCTTC. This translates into CAGNLLASGHNEQFF.

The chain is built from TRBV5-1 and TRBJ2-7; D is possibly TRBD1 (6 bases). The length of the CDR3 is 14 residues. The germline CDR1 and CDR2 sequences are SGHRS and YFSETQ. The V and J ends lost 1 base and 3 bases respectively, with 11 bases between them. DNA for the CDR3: TGCGCCAGCAGCTTGATGGGGGCTCTCTACGAGCAGTACTTC. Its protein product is CASSLMGALYEQYF.